These 26 T cell receptor beta chains were sequenced from one sample in a study of glioma-infiltrating T cells (dated by TCRdb to the mid-2010s). The data were produced on an Illumina MiSeq. TCR alpha and beta CDR3 regions were amplified with the iRepertoire nested amplicon-rescue multiplex PCR (arm-PCR) platform from RNA. TCRdb trimmed the raw reads at Q25, called clones with MiXCR and kept productive beta chains. Each record represents a unique CDR3 protein, reported with the most common genes and DNA among its rows. Within this sample are about 140,000 distinct CDR3 sequences, with approximately 39% of them counted one time only. The ten most abundant clones make up 15% to 25% of the sample. Sequenced material: glioma tissue, nonneoplastic brain tissue, or PBMCs (not recorded which). The receptors come from a human donor with low-grade glioma or glioblastoma, undergoing nonglioma brain surgery, or in good health (not recorded which).

The chain is built from TRBV7-2 and TRBJ2-1, with D unclear. The length of the CDR3 is 16 residues. Trimming took off 6 bases at V and 8 bases at J, with 23 bases between the two ends. Germline V gene lookup returns CDR1 SGHTA and CDR2 FQGNSA. CDR3 nucleotides: TGTGCCAGCAGAGCCATGAATCTGTGGACCGCGGATGAGCAGTTCTTC. It encodes CASRAMNLWTADEQFF. The full variable domain, completed using reference TRBV7-2 and TRBJ2-1, is GAGVSQSPSNKVTEKGKDVELRCDPISGHTALYWYRQSLGQGLEFLIYFQGNSAPDKSGLPSDRFSAERTGGSVSTLTIQRTQQEDSAVYLCASRAMNLWTADEQFFGPGTRLTVL.

This chain links TRBV6-2 or TRBV6-3 with TRBJ2-1, with D possibly matching TRBD2 (6 bases). The V end was cut by 4 bases, the J end by 1 base, with 8 bases between. The germline CDR1 and CDR2 sequences are MNHEY and SVGEGT. The CDR3 is made up of 14 amino acids. The CDR3 DNA is TGTGCCAGCAGTTCTGGAGGGTCCTACAATGAGCAGTTCTTC. As protein: CASSSGGSYNEQFF.

In its sample, this clonotype was seen a few times. The chain uses TRBV20-1 and TRBJ2-7; 16 bases agree with TRBD2. Germline CDR1 is DFQATT and CDR2 is SNEGSKA (reference sequence). The CDR3 has 18 amino acids. Trimming at V came to 0 bases and at J to 3 bases, leaving 8 bases not matched to a gene. In DNA, the CDR3 is TGCAGTGCTAGAGATGAACCGGGACTAGCGGGAGGGGGCTACGAGCAGTACTTC. Protein product: CSARDEPGLAGGGYEQYF.

The genes are TRBV6-1 and TRBJ2-7, with a possible D match to TRBD2 (5 bases). V was trimmed by 4 bases and J by 6 bases, leaving 16 bases between them. The CDR3 runs to 14 residues. CDR1 is MNHNS, CDR2 SASEGT, per germline. In DNA, the CDR3 is TGTGCCAGCAGTGGGAGGACGTCCTCCAGCGAGCAGTACTTC. Protein product: CASSGRTSSSEQYF.

This chain uses TRBV2 with TRBJ2-5, with D maybe TRBD2 (5 bases). CDR1 SNHLY and CDR2 FYNNEI come from the germline V gene. With 3 bases removed from V and 4 bases from J, the gap between germline ends came to 9 bases. The length of the CDR3 is 13 residues. The DNA for the CDR3 is TGTGCCAGCAGTGAGGGAGTCGGAGAGACCCAGTACTTC. Its protein product is CASSEGVGETQYF.

This clonotype has only a few counts. This chain connects TRBV6-4 to TRBJ2-1; 9 positions match TRBD2. This CDR3 region has 15 residues. Germline loops: CDR1 MRHNA, CDR2 SNTAGT. V lost 6 bases to trimming and J lost 5 bases; unmatched junction nucleotides: 8. The CDR3 sequence is CASSTEAGGNNEQFF. The CDR3 DNA reads as TGTGCCAGCAGCACGGAGGCGGGAGGGAACAATGAGCAGTTCTTC.

As to this clonotype: The junction does not match germline at one end; this may be a read error. The chain recombines TRBV10-3 with TRBJ2-7; D is unclear. This CDR3 spans 11 amino acids. The germline CDR1 and CDR2 sequences are ENHRY and SYGVKD. CDR3 sequence: CDIGYSYEQYF. The CDR3 region has the DNA TGTGACATCGGTTACTCCTACGAGCAGTACTTC.

The V and J genes are TRBV4-1 and TRBJ2-3, with unresolved D. V lost 2 bases, J lost 7 bases, and 13 bases lay in between. CDR3 length: 14 amino acids. From germline, CDR1 is MGHRA and CDR2 YSYEKL. CDR3 DNA: TGCGCCAGCAGCCAATCAGAGACGTACTATACGCAGTATTTT. It yields the protein CASSQSETYYTQYF.

About this clonotype: Germline and junction disagree at one end, which may indicate a read error. This chain joins TRBV6-2 or TRBV6-3 and TRBJ1-2, with D unresolved. Germline CDR1 reads MNHEY; CDR2 reads SVGEGT. The CDR3 spans 13 residues. This CDR3 is CASKEGSDYDYTF. CDR3 nucleotides: TGTGCCAGCAAGGAAGGGAGTGACTATGACTACACCTTC.

This clonotype has a handful of counts. The rearrangement links TRBV6-6 to TRBJ2-7, with TRBD1 matching 10 bases. This CDR3 has 17 residues. Trimming removed 0 bases from V and 4 bases from J; junction bases left unmatched: 9. Per the germline V gene, CDR1 is MNHNY and CDR2 is SVGAGI (reference sequence). The CDR3, as DNA: TGTGCCAGCAGTTACTCGAAGGATGGGACAGGGGCATACGAGCAGTACTTC. It yields the protein CASSYSKDGTGAYEQYF.

V usage is TRBV2 and J usage is TRBJ1-1; the D is unclear. Germline values: CDR1 SNHLY, CDR2 FYNNEI. This CDR3 has 12 residues. Trimming stripped 7 bases from V and 8 bases from J, with 14 bases between. In DNA, the CDR3 is TGTGCCAGCACAGTGGACCGTTTCGAAGCTTTCTTT. This encodes CASTVDRFEAFF.

The chain combines TRBV9 with TRBJ2-1, with a possible D match to TRBD1 (5 bases). In germline, CDR1 is SGDLS, CDR2 YYNGEE. The CDR3 totals 13 residues. V dropped 5 bases and J dropped 3 bases, with 9 bases sitting between them. The CDR3 coding sequence is TGTGCCAGCAGTGGACAAAGCTACAATGAGCAGTTCTTC. Amino acid sequence: CASSGQSYNEQFF.

This chain joins TRBV14 and TRBJ2-1; 7 bases fit TRBD1. CDR3 length: 14 amino acids. With V trimmed by 8 bases and J by 7 bases, 11 bases remained unmatched. Germline CDR1 and CDR2: SGHDN and FVKESK. CDR3 protein: CASAPGQSDNEQFF. CDR3 in DNA: TGTGCCAGCGCCCCGGGACAGTCGGATAATGAGCAGTTCTTC. The full variable domain, rest sourced from reference TRBV14 and TRBJ2-1, is EAGVTQFPSHSVIEKGQTVTLRCDPISGHDNLYWYRRVMGKEIKFLLHFVKESKQDESGMPNNRFLAERTGGTYSTLKVQPAELEDSGVYFCASAPGQSDNEQFFGPGTRLTVL.

The chain uses TRBV6-1 and TRBJ1-6; D remains unclear. V lost 0 bases to trimming and J lost 5 bases, with 5 bases between them. This CDR3 is built from 14 residues. Germline V gene lookup returns CDR1 MNHNS and CDR2 SASEGT. The CDR3 is CASSEAMNNSPLHF. CDR3 DNA: TGTGCCAGCAGTGAAGCGATGAATAATTCACCCCTCCACTTT.

The V call is TRBV24-1, the J call TRBJ2-3; 14 nucleotides line up with TRBD2. The germline CDR1 and CDR2 sequences are KGHDR and SFDVKD. V was clipped by 3 bases and J by 4 bases; unmatched bases: 11. This CDR3 has 19 amino acids. CDR3 sequence reads: CATSDPGLAGDNGPDTQYF. The CDR3 DNA is TGTGCCACCAGTGATCCGGGACTAGCGGGAGATAACGGTCCAGATACGCAGTATTTT.

This clonotype was detected many times. The J gene is TRBJ1-2, the V gene TRBV27; D remains ambiguous. The CDR3 spans 13 residues. From germline, CDR1 is MNHEY and CDR2 SMNVEV (reference sequence). Trimming stripped 2 bases from V and 6 bases from J, with 10 bases between. As DNA, the CDR3 is TGTGCCAGCAGTTTAACCTATAAAGATGGCTACACCTTC. Translated, it gives CASSLTYKDGYTF.

The chain is built from TRBV7-9 and TRBJ2-7; D possibly corresponds to TRBD1 (6 bases). V shed 6 bases and J shed 6 bases, with 21 bases lying between them. The CDR3 sequence is 15 residues long. The germline CDR1 and CDR2 sequences are SEHNR and FQNEAQ (reference sequence). In DNA, the CDR3 is TGTGCCAGCAGTCTCCAGGGGACACAAGGGCTCGAGCAGTACTTC. Translated, it gives CASSLQGTQGLEQYF.

Of note for this clonotype: This clone may be a read error of a much larger clone one base away. Given the absence of the conserved phenylalanine or tryptophan at the CDR3 end, a read error is likely. This chain links TRBV6-2 or TRBV6-3 with TRBJ2-1, with D tentatively TRBD1 or TRBD2 (5 bases each). Germline CDR1 and CDR2: MNHEY and SVGEGT. V gave up 2 bases and J gave up 5 bases, with 10 bases separating them. The CDR3 spans 14 residues. The CDR3 DNA reads as TGTGCCAGCAGTTACAAACTAGGGGACAATGAGCAGTTCCTC. This translates into CASSYKLGDNEQFL.

The chain has TRBV7-8 and TRBJ2-1; 15 bases line up with TRBD2. The V segment lost 5 bases and the J segment 1 base; nucleotides outside the gene matches: 9. CDR1 and CDR2 from the germline V gene are SGHVS and FQNEAQ. The CDR3 loop spans 19 amino acids. The CDR3 loop is CASSAGLAGGSRSYNEQFF. DNA for the CDR3: TGTGCCAGCAGCGCGGGACTAGCGGGAGGAAGTAGATCCTACAATGAGCAGTTCTTC. The full variable domain, in which reference TRBV7-8 and TRBJ2-1 provide the parts outside the CDR3, is GAGVSQSPRYKVAKRGQDVALRCDPISGHVSLFWYQQALGQGPEFLTYFQNEAQLDKSGLPSDRFFAERPEGSVSTLKIQRTQQEDSAVYLCASSAGLAGGSRSYNEQFFGPGTRLTVL.

This clonotype occurred many times. The rearrangement joins TRBV6-1 to TRBJ1-1, with a tentative D call TRBD1 (5 bases). CDR1 and CDR2 from the germline V gene are MNHNS and SASEGT. This CDR3 comprises 14 residues. Trimming cost V 5 bases and J 4 bases, with 14 bases left between them. The CDR3 loop is CASSRKSQGTEAFF. The CDR3 nucleotides are TGTGCCAGCAGTCGTAAATCTCAGGGCACTGAAGCTTTCTTT.

This clonotype was counted between two and nine times. CDR3 DNA: TGCGCCAGCAGCCTGTTTTCCCGGAATACTGAAGCTTTCTTT. Protein: CASSLFSRNTEAFF. The rearrangement links TRBV4-3 to TRBJ1-1; D remains ambiguous. CDR3 size: 14 residues. Trimming stripped 4 bases from V and 5 bases from J, with 14 bases between. The germline CDR1 and CDR2 sequences are LGHNA and YSLEER.

The rearrangement links TRBV20-1 to TRBJ1-5; 9 positions match TRBD1. Trimming at V came to 1 base and at J to 3 bases, leaving 7 bases not matched to a gene. Germline CDR1 DFQATT, CDR2 SNEGSKA (reference sequence). The CDR3 covers 16 residues. Written as DNA, the CDR3 is TGCAGTGCTAGAGGAAGGGACAGGGCCGTCAATCAGCCCCAGCATTTT. Translated, it gives CSARGRDRAVNQPQHF.

This clonotype was recorded a few times. This chain joins TRBV6-1 and TRBJ1-5; unclear D gene. The germline V gene has CDR1 MNHNS and CDR2 SASEGT. V was cut by 6 bases and J by 0 bases, with 12 bases left in between. The CDR3 runs 15 residues. CDR3 nucleotides: TGTGCCAGCAGCGAGGAGCCTTATAGCAATCAGCCCCAGCATTTT. Residues: CASSEEPYSNQPQHF.

This clonotype has a handful of counts. The chain couples TRBV4-3 to TRBJ2-5; D is ambiguous. From germline, CDR1 is LGHNA and CDR2 YSLEER. This CDR3 comprises 16 residues. Trimming pared 0 bases from V and 2 bases from J, leaving 13 bases between. The CDR3 coding sequence is TGCGCCAGCAGCCAAGATTGGCAGACCCGACAAGAGACCCAGTACTTC. As protein: CASSQDWQTRQETQYF.

The chain couples TRBV6-2 or TRBV6-3 to TRBJ1-2; 8 nucleotides line up with TRBD1. CDR3 length: 12 residues. V lost 5 bases and J lost 8; bases outside the gene matches: 4. The germline V gene has CDR1 MNHEY and CDR2 SVGEGT. DNA of the CDR3: TGTGCCAGCAGTCGACAGGGGATAGGCTACACCTTC. It codes for CASSRQGIGYTF.

The rearrangement joins TRBV24-1 to TRBJ1-2; no clear D gene. Germline lookup yields CDR1 KGHDR and CDR2 SFDVKD. V was shortened by 0 bases and J by 8 bases, with 6 bases between the two germline ends. The CDR3 has 12 residues. CDR3 bases: TGTGCCACCAGTGATTTGACAGACGGCTACACCTTC. Translated, it gives CATSDLTDGYTF.